A single sample gave rise to the 7 T cell receptor beta chains below, sequenced in a study of T cell changes during pregnancy in multiple sclerosis (dated by TCRdb to the late 2010s). The library was obtained by the immunoSEQ multiplex PCR assay. The source is immuneACCESS, and TCRdb retained only in-frame sequences with V and J called. Part of the clones is not carried over; for the studies checked, unresolved V genes explain less than half of this, and the remainder is unexplained. The sample table records fewer than 20,000 clones; 88% of these occur just once. Of the sample, approximately 1.3% is held by the ten largest clones. Specimen: CD4+ T cells from peripheral blood mononuclear cells, collected in the first trimester of pregnancy. The origin of the receptors is a female donor in good health, enrolled as a control in a pregnancy study.

Points on this clone: A read error may explain this, as a much larger clone is one base away. This same CDR3 is encoded by further DNA sequences in the sample. The chain is built from TRBV19 and TRBJ1-3; possibly TRBD1 for D (5 bases). This CDR3 has 16 amino acids. CDR1 is LNHDA and CDR2 is SQIVND in the germline V gene (reference sequence). CDR3 loop: CASSIDLQGPGNTIYF. The CDR3 nucleotides are TGTGCCAGTAGTATAGATCTGCAGGGCCCTGGAAATACCATATATTTT.

The chain couples TRBV9 to TRBJ1-1; TRBD1 is a possible D gene (6 bases). The V gene's germline CDR1 is SGDLS and CDR2 YYNGEE. V was clipped by 3 bases and J by 2 bases, with 8 bases between them. This CDR3 contains 13 residues. CDR3 amino acids: CASSGGGNTEAFF. The CDR3 bases are TGTGCCAGCAGCGGAGGGGGTAACACTGAAGCTTTCTTT. Combining the CDR3 with reference TRBV9 and TRBJ1-1 gives the whole variable domain DSGVTQTPKHLITATGQRVTLRCSPRSGDLSVYWYQQSLDQGLQFLIQYYNGEERAKGNILERFSAQQFPDLHSELNLSSLELGDSALYFCASSGGGNTEAFFGQGTRLTVV.

The chain joins TRBV2 to TRBJ2-7; 8 nucleotides agree with TRBD1. Germline CDR1 and CDR2: SNHLY and FYNNEI. Trimming took 7 bases from V and 3 from J; bases not matched to a gene: 5. The CDR3 sequence is 13 residues long. For the CDR3, the DNA is TGTGCCAGCACCTGGGGACAGGTCTACGAGCAGTACTTC. It specifies CASTWGQVYEQYF.

This rearrangement joins TRBV29-1 to TRBJ1-1, with D possibly matching TRBD1 (5 bases). CDR3 length equals 13 residues. The V end lost 6 bases, the J end lost 3 bases, and 14 bases lay between the germline ends. The V gene's germline CDR1 is SQVTM and CDR2 ANQGSEA. This CDR3 reads CSVPGLGDTEAFF. The DNA of the CDR3 is TGCAGCGTGCCAGGACTAGGGGACACTGAAGCTTTCTTT.

The chain joins TRBV30 to TRBJ1-2; 8 positions match TRBD1. J lost 7 bases, V lost 0 bases, and 4 bases had no gene match. CDR1 and CDR2 from the germline V gene are GTSNPN and SVGIG (reference sequence). This CDR3 has 13 amino acids. CDR3 DNA sequence: TGTGCCTGGAGTGTCGGGACAGGAGTTGGCTACACCTTC. Residues: CAWSVGTGVGYTF.

The chain recombines TRBV6-5 with TRBJ2-1; 8 nucleotides match TRBD2. Germline-derived CDR1 and CDR2 are MNHEY and SVGAGI. The CDR3 contains 15 residues. V dropped 8 bases and J dropped 4; count of bases not matched to a gene: 10. DNA of the CDR3: TGTGCCAGCGGAATCCGTAGCGGGGCTTACAATGAGCAGTTCTTC. Protein: CASGIRSGAYNEQFF.

This clone came up once. The chain uses TRBV2 and TRBJ2-5; D might be TRBD2 (6 bases). V was cut by 6 bases and J by 5 bases, with 13 bases left in between. The germline V gene has CDR1 SNHLY and CDR2 FYNNEI. This CDR3 is built from 13 residues. CDR3 sequence (DNA): TGTGCCAGCAGCCGGGAGATAGTGGAGACCCAGTACTTC. The encoded protein is CASSREIVETQYF.